This paragraph reports one T cell receptor beta chain. Its antigen is undetermined. These data come from a study of cytomegalovirus exposure and HLA in healthy donors. Germline CDR1 is SGHTA and CDR2 is FQGNSA. Trimming took 5 bases from V and 13 from J, leaving 35 bases between them. This CDR3 is built from 19 residues. PCR employed 60 Vbeta and 13 Jbeta primers. Measured with immunoSEQ multiplex PCR; TCRdb has only the in-frame clones, and not every one. The table lists approximately 110,000 clones, about four fifths of them singletons. Study-level points and caveats: Data from an earlier analysis indicated that most TCR beta V segments were productive either about 90% or about 30% of the time. TCR beta chain V- and J-gene trimming was linked, in a later analysis, to a missense variant in DCLRE1C.

The sequenced sample consisted of PBMCs. The receptor comes from a middle-aged man in good health and CMV-seronegative. This chain uses TRBV7-2 with TRBJ1-4; maybe TRBD1 (6 bases). CDR3 loop: CASSPAWGRSIQDQAGLFF. The CDR3 DNA is TGTGCCAGCAGCCCTGCGTGGGGGCGCTCCATCCAGGATCAGGCGGGACTGTTTTTT. Drawing the rest from reference TRBV7-2 and TRBJ1-4, the complete variable domain is GAGVSQSPSNKVTEKGKDVELRCDPISGHTALYWYRQSLGQGLEFLIYFQGNSAPDKSGLPSDRFSAERTGGSVSTLTIQRTQQEDSAVYLCASSPAWGRSIQDQAGLFFGSGTQLSVL.